The rows below give T cell receptor beta chains drawn from one sample of a study of blood T cell repertoires in COVID-19. Some clones are missing from TCRdb's copy, which holds only in-frame ones; the method was immunoSEQ multiplex PCR. The data contain some 150,000 clones, roughly 84% of them singletons. The sequenced sample was peripheral blood. Receptors were obtained from an older woman with acute or convalescent COVID-19. The CDR3 runs from the conserved cysteine through the conserved F or W. D genes are given only for firm matches. Size is stated for part of the rows, as once, few or many counts, or as a class when the clone is expanded.

abundance	v_gene	j_gene	d_gene	CDR3nt	CDR3aa
.	TRBV28	TRBJ1-2	TRBD1	TGTGCCAGCAATTCTGTCCCGGGACAGGGGATCGGCTACACCTTC	CASNSVPGQGIGYTF
once	TRBV6-5	TRBJ1-2	.	TGTGCCAGCCGAGCGGGGGGAGGCTATGGCTACACCTTC	CASRAGGGYGYTF
.	TRBV9	TRBJ1-1	TRBD1	TGTGCCAGCAGCGTAGATAGGGTGGGGACAGTGGCTTTCTTT	CASSVDRVGTVAFF
.	TRBV27	TRBJ1-5	TRBD1	TGTGCCAGCAGTAAACAGGACAGGTCCGATAGCAATCAGCCCCAGCATTTT	CASSKQDRSDSNQPQHF
.	TRBV9	TRBJ2-7	.	TGTGCCAGCAGCGTAGGAGTGGGAGTAGCCTACGAGCAGTACTTC	CASSVGVGVAYEQYF
.	TRBV3-1/TRBV3-2	TRBJ2-2	.	TGTGCCAGCAGCCGTCTAGGTAGCCGGGGCGGGGAGCTGTTTTTT	CASSRLGSRGGELFF
.	TRBV5-1	TRBJ2-7	.	TGCGCCAGCAGCTTGCAAGCGAGGGGGAACGAGCAGTACTTC	CASSLQARGNEQYF
.	TRBV7-8	TRBJ1-6	TRBD1	TGTGCCAGCAGCCTTAGAATTACGGGACAGGAGACTAGAAGAGGCTCCTATAATTCACCCCTCCACTTT	CASSLRITGQETRRGSYNSPLHF
.	TRBV5-1	TRBJ2-5	TRBD1	TGCGCCAGCAGCTTGGGCCCGACAGGGGGCGGGGAAGAGACCCAGTACTTC	CASSLGPTGGGEETQYF
once	TRBV11-2	TRBJ1-5	TRBD1	TGTGCCAGCAGCTCCGGGACAGGGAATAGCAATCAGCCCCAGCATTTT	CASSSGTGNSNQPQHF
.	TRBV12-3/TRBV12-4	TRBJ2-7	TRBD2	TGTGCCAGCAGAGTAGCGGGTTCTTACGAGCAGTACTTC	CASRVAGSYEQYF
.	TRBV30	TRBJ2-2	.	TGTGCCTGGAGTGTGGATAGCGGGAACACCGGGGAGCTGTTTTTT	CAWSVDSGNTGELFF
.	TRBV2	TRBJ1-1	TRBD1	TGTGCCAGTACCCCACAGGGGGCTGTGAACACTGAAGCTTTCTTT	CASTPQGAVNTEAFF
.	TRBV5-5	TRBJ2-5	TRBD1	TGTGCCAGCAGCTTACTAGAGACAGGGAGAGAGACCCAGTACTTC	CASSLLETGRETQYF
once	TRBV6-1	TRBJ2-7	TRBD2	TGTGCCAGCAGTGATGGACTAGCGGGAGTAGAAGAGCAGTACTTC	CASSDGLAGVEEQYF
.	TRBV30	TRBJ1-3	.	TGTGCCTGGATCACGGGTCGTTTAGTTAGAAACACCATATATTTT	CAWITGRLVRNTIYF
.	TRBV7-9	TRBJ1-5	.	TGTGCCAGCAGCTTAGACGGTCAGCCCCAGCATTTT	CASSLDGQPQHF
.	TRBV5-1	TRBJ2-7	TRBD2	TGCGCCAGCAGCTTGGTTAGCGGGAGCTCCTACGAGCAGTACTTC	CASSLVSGSSYEQYF
.	TRBV5-4	TRBJ2-2	.	TGTGCCAGCAGCCACCGAACCGGGTCCACCGGGGAGCTGTTTTTT	CASSHRTGSTGELFF
.	TRBV13	TRBJ2-3	.	TGTGCCAGCAGCGCCCTAGCTAGTGATGAGACTCACAAGTCAGATACGCAGTATTTT	CASSALASDETHKSDTQYF
once	TRBV3-1/TRBV3-2	TRBJ1-5	.	TGTGCCAGCAGCCCGCAACGAGGGAATCAGCCCCAGCATTTT	CASSPQRGNQPQHF
.	TRBV30	TRBJ2-3	.	TGTGCCTGGGGCCGGGTGGATACGCAGTATTTT	CAWGRVDTQYF
few	TRBV28	TRBJ1-5	.	TGTGCCAGCAGTTTGGGAAACAGGGTCAATCAGCCCCAGCATTTT	CASSLGNRVNQPQHF
.	TRBV5-1	TRBJ2-3	TRBD2	TGCGCCAGCAGCCCCCGGACTAGCGGGACTAGCACAGATACGCAGTATTTT	CASSPRTSGTSTDTQYF
.	TRBV12-3/TRBV12-4	TRBJ2-7	TRBD1	TGTGCCAGCAGTTTTAAGGGGGCGGGCGAGCAGTACTTC	CASSFKGAGEQYF
.	TRBV7-8	TRBJ1-1	.	TGTGCCAGCAGCTCCAACAGGGTAGGCACTGAAGCTTTCTTT	CASSSNRVGTEAFF
.	TRBV18	TRBJ2-1	.	TGTGCCAGCTCACCACCCAGGGGAACATCCTACAATGAGCAGTTCTTC	CASSPPRGTSYNEQFF
.	TRBV6-5	TRBJ1-6	.	TGTGCCAGCAGTTCGGGTTATTCACCCCTCCACTTT	CASSSGYSPLHF
.	TRBV27	TRBJ1-5	TRBD1	TGTGCCAGCAGTGCGGACAGGAATCAGCCCCAGCATTTT	CASSADRNQPQHF
.	TRBV27	TRBJ2-2	.	TGTGCCATACTAGTAAGCACCGGGGAGCTGTTTTTT	CAILVSTGELFF
.	TRBV27	TRBJ2-7	.	TGTGCCAGCAGTTTGGTTAAGGGGCCGGTTTTCAACGAGCAGTACTTC	CASSLVKGPVFNEQYF
once	TRBV29-1	TRBJ2-1	TRBD1	TGCAGCGTTGTTAGGGGCACAGGGGGCACTGAGCAGTTCTTC	CSVVRGTGGTEQFF
once	TRBV2	TRBJ1-5	TRBD1	TGTGCCAGCAGCCAGGACAGGGGGAATCAGCCCCAGCATTTT	CASSQDRGNQPQHF
once	TRBV28	TRBJ2-7	TRBD1	TGTGCCAGCAGTCCACCGACAGGGTTAGGCTCCTACGAGCAGTACTTC	CASSPPTGLGSYEQYF
.	TRBV19	TRBJ1-6	.	TGTGCCAGTAGTATAAAGGGCAGGGTTCGGAATAATTCACCCCTCCACTTT	CASSIKGRVRNNSPLHF
.	TRBV15	TRBJ2-7	TRBD1	TGTGCCACCAGCAGAGCAAGGGACAGCTCCTACGAGCAGTACTTC	CATSRARDSSYEQYF
.	TRBV15	TRBJ2-7	TRBD2	TGTGCCACCAGCAGAGCCCGGGAGGGCTACGAGCAGTACTTC	CATSRAREGYEQYF
.	TRBV28	TRBJ2-4	TRBD1	TGTGCCAGCAGTTCTCCCGGGACAGGGCGGTCAGACATTCAGTACTTC	CASSSPGTGRSDIQYF
.	TRBV4-1	TRBJ2-1	.	TGCGCCAGCAGCCGGCTAGGAATTTCACCCGATGAGCAGTTCTTC	CASSRLGISPDEQFF
.	TRBV6-5	TRBJ1-4	TRBD1	TGTGCCAGCAGCCGCGGGGACAGCACGGATGAAAAACTGTTTTTT	CASSRGDSTDEKLFF
.	TRBV11-1	TRBJ1-2	.	TGTGCCAGCAGCCCGGGGGGGCGACTTGGCTACACCTTC	CASSPGGRLGYTF
.	TRBV28	TRBJ2-1	TRBD2	TGTGCCAGCAGTTTACCGGCGGGGGGCTCCTACAATGAGCAGTTCTTC	CASSLPAGGSYNEQFF
.	TRBV14	TRBJ2-7	.	TGTGCCAGCAGCCCAATACGGGGTAACGCCTACGAGCAGTACTTC	CASSPIRGNAYEQYF
.	TRBV20-1	TRBJ2-7	TRBD1	TGCAGTGCTAGTAGGGGACAGGTATACGAGCAGTACTTC	CSASRGQVYEQYF
.	TRBV9	TRBJ1-1	.	TGTGCCAGCAGCGTAGGTGTAACAGGGAACACTGAAGCTTTCTTT	CASSVGVTGNTEAFF
once	TRBV7-6	TRBJ2-1	.	TGTGCCAGCAGCTTAAATTGGTATAGTTACAATGAGCAGTTCTTC	CASSLNWYSYNEQFF
.	TRBV7-8	TRBJ2-5	.	TGTGCCAGCAGCGGAGCGGCCCAAGAGACCCAGTACTTC	CASSGAAQETQYF
.	TRBV21-1	TRBJ1-1	.	TGTGCCAGCAGCCTCAGCCACCTGGACAGGGGCTGTGAAGCTTTCTTT	CASSLSHLDRGCEAFF
many	TRBV4-3	TRBJ1-6	TRBD1	TGCGCCAGCAGCCAAGAAGGGGGACAGGGTACTTCACCCCTCCACTTT	CASSQEGGQGTSPLHF